The clone carrying this TCR beta chain was seen many times. Its antigen is not identified. The sample belongs to a study of T cells in Graves' hyperthyroidism and ophthalmopathy. TCR beta CDR3 sequences were amplified from RNA transcripts. HTBI primers were the set used in a first-round RT-PCR of the TCR CDR3. TCRdb processed the multiplex PCR reads anew with MiXCR; each CDR3 protein has one entry. There are fewer than 350,000 distinct CDR3 sequences in the sample; about 13% occur only once, and 6.5% to 10% lies in the top ten. Regarding the study as a whole: Prediction of ophthalmopathy progression came a median roughly 6.6 months pre-onset.

The sample comprised blood. This TCR was recovered from a woman between 40 and 55 years old with Graves' hyperthyroidism.

In DNA form, the CDR3 reads TGTGCCAGCAGTTTAGCGGGTCTAGCGGGAGTATACGAGCAGTACTTC. Protein sequence: CASSLAGLAGVYEQYF. The rearrangement joins TRBV12-3 or TRBV12-4 to TRBJ2-7; 10 bases map to TRBD2. CDR3 length equals 16 residues. Trimming removed 0 bases from V and 4 bases from J; junction bases left unmatched: 6.